The 27 T cell receptor beta chains below were found in one sample sequenced in a study of T cells in localized non-small cell lung cancer. The table came from immunoSEQ multiplex PCR; TCRdb's copy has only in-frame clones and leaves some out. The sample yields over a thousand clones, 24% seen once. The input for sequencing was normal lung tissue next to the tumor, taken before any cancer treatment. The receptor source for this set is a female donor older than 55 with stage I lung adenocarcinoma.

Relative to its sample, this clone is medium-sized. V is TRBV6-8 and J is TRBJ2-1, with TRBD2 matching over 9 bases. The V segment lost 5 bases and the J segment 5 bases; nucleotides outside the gene matches: 10. CDR1 is MNHGY, CDR2 SAAAGT, per germline. The CDR3 totals 16 residues. This chain's CDR3 is CASSESLAGLNNEQFF. CDR3 in DNA: TGTGCCAGCAGTGAGTCTCTAGCGGGGCTCAACAATGAGCAGTTCTTC.

This chain joins TRBV12-5 and TRBJ2-2, with 8 bases fitting TRBD1. Trimming at V came to 6 bases and at J to 6 bases, leaving 15 bases not matched to a gene. From germline, CDR1 is LGHNT and CDR2 FRNRAP. The CDR3 has 17 amino acids. The CDR3, as DNA: TGTGCTAGTGGCCCCACTTCCGGGACAGGCGGATCCGGGGAGCTGTTTTTT. Translation gives CASGPTSGTGGSGELFF.

This clone is termed large. The chain uses TRBV11-3 and TRBJ2-7; D ambiguous. This CDR3 is 14 amino acids long. Trimming took 0 bases from V and 5 from J, leaving 11 bases between them. Germline assignment: CDR1 SGHNT and CDR2 YENEEA. The chain's CDR3 is CASSLDGPLDEQYF. Here the CDR3 DNA reads TGTGCCAGCAGCTTAGACGGTCCCTTAGACGAGCAGTACTTC.

This clone has just a few counts. The chain is built from TRBV11-3 and TRBJ1-1; unclear D gene. The CDR3 totals 14 residues. The germline V and J ends were trimmed by 3 bases and 1 base, with 9 bases remaining between them. In germline, CDR1 is SGHNT, CDR2 YENEEA. CDR3 in DNA: TGTGCCAGCAGCTTGATTGACGGGAACACTGAAGCTTTCTTT. It specifies CASSLIDGNTEAFF.

The genes are TRBV6-8 and TRBJ2-1, with 10 bases aligning to TRBD2. V shed 6 bases and J 6 bases; nucleotides not matched to a gene: 5. Germline V gene sequence: CDR1 MNHGY, CDR2 SAAAGT. The CDR3 covers 14 residues. The CDR3 reads CASSLAGEVNEQFF. The CDR3 coding sequence is TGTGCCAGCAGCCTAGCGGGAGAGGTCAATGAGCAGTTCTTC.

By frequency in the sample, this clone is large. The chain is built from TRBV11-3 and TRBJ2-1; 7 nucleotides match TRBD2. After removal of 3 bases from V and 5 bases from J, the junction contained 7 bases not matched to a gene. The CDR3 contains 15 residues. Germline CDR1 reads SGHNT; CDR2 reads YENEEA. CDR3 sequence reads: CASSFNPGLNNEQFF. CDR3 in DNA: TGTGCCAGCAGCTTCAACCCGGGACTAAACAATGAGCAGTTCTTC.

This clone was detected only a few times. The J gene is TRBJ1-1, the V gene TRBV6-8; D is unclear. The CDR3 loop spans 13 amino acids. CDR1 MNHGY and CDR2 SAAAGT come from the germline V gene. V was clipped by 7 bases and J by 1 base, with 10 bases between them. CDR3 in amino acids: CASTNSENTEAFF. The CDR3 coding sequence is TGTGCCAGCACCAACTCGGAGAACACTGAAGCTTTCTTT.

This clone was picked up a small number of times. The CDR3: CASSYNAPESYGYTF. The DNA for the CDR3 is TGTGCCAGCAGTTACAACGCACCAGAAAGCTATGGCTACACCTTC. The chain carries TRBV6-8 and TRBJ1-2; the D is unclear. V lost 2 bases, J lost 4 bases, and 14 bases lay in between. This CDR3 comprises 15 residues. The germline gives CDR1 MNHGY, CDR2 SAAAGT.

The rearrangement joins TRBV15 to TRBJ2-6, with unresolved D. V was trimmed by 0 bases and J by 12 bases, leaving 24 bases between them. The CDR3 runs 18 residues. CDR1 and CDR2 (germline): LNHNV, YYDKDF (reference sequence). The CDR3 spells CATSRESPRSPSLSVLTF. Here the CDR3 DNA reads TGTGCCACCAGCAGAGAATCCCCCCGCAGCCCCTCCCTTAGCGTCCTGACTTTC.

The V and J genes are TRBV9 and TRBJ2-2; D may be TRBD1 (5 bases). This CDR3 has 17 residues. In germline, CDR1 is SGDLS, CDR2 YYNGEE. Trimming took off 4 bases at V and 0 bases at J, with 16 bases between the two ends. The CDR3 coding sequence is TGTGCCAGCAGCCTAAAGAGACAGTTCGCGAACACCGGGGAGCTGTTTTTT. Encoded protein: CASSLKRQFANTGELFF.

This clone has just a few counts. This chain connects TRBV6-8 to TRBJ1-3; maybe TRBD1 (6 bases). Deletions cut 1 base from V and 0 bases from J, with 13 bases between. The CDR3 loop spans 17 amino acids. Germline-derived CDR1 and CDR2 are MNHGY and SAAAGT. This CDR3 reads CASSYLGTRRSGNTIYF. For the CDR3, the DNA is TGTGCCAGCAGTTACTTGGGGACACGACGCTCTGGAAACACCATATATTTT.

Only a few counts were recorded for this clone. The chain links TRBV30 to TRBJ2-3; 8 bases match TRBD2. V was clipped by 1 base and J by 3 bases; unmatched bases: 6. The germline gives CDR1 GTSNPN, CDR2 SVGIG (reference sequence). The CDR3 is made up of 15 amino acids. The CDR3 DNA is TGTGCCTGGAGTGGACCGGGACTAGAAACAGATACGCAGTATTTT. Protein: CAWSGPGLETDTQYF. The whole variable domain, filled in from reference TRBV30 and TRBJ2-3, reads SQTIHQWPATLVQPVGSPLSLECTVEGTSNPNLYWYRQAAGRGLQLLFYSVGIGQISSEVPQNLSASRPQDRQFILSSKKLLLSDSGFYLCAWSGPGLETDTQYFGPGTRLTVL.

The chain carries TRBV6-8 and TRBJ2-3; 9 nucleotides align to TRBD2. Trimming took 2 bases from V and 0 from J; bases not matched to a gene: 3. Germline loops: CDR1 MNHGY, CDR2 SAAAGT. The CDR3 loop spans 16 amino acids. CDR3 DNA sequence: TGTGCCAGCAGTTACGGTAGCGGGAGTAGCACAGATACGCAGTATTTT. It encodes CASSYGSGSSTDTQYF.

The chain combines TRBV6-8 with TRBJ2-7; 7 nucleotides line up with TRBD1. After removal of 0 bases from V and 5 bases from J, the junction contained 4 bases not matched to a gene. Germline loops: CDR1 MNHGY, CDR2 SAAAGT. The CDR3 is 14 residues long. CDR3 in DNA: TGTGCCAGCAGTTACTCGACAGGGATCAACGAGCAGTACTTC. It yields the protein CASSYSTGINEQYF.

In regard to this clone: Germline and junction disagree at one end, which may indicate a read error. The rearrangement uses TRBV6-8 and TRBJ1-1, with 9 nucleotides matching TRBD1. CDR3 length equals 13 residues. Per the germline V gene, CDR1 is MNHGY and CDR2 is SAAAGT. The CDR3 sequence: CAISVTGGAWTFF. CDR3 DNA: TGTGCCATCAGTGTTACAGGGGGCGCGTGGACTTTCTTT.

The V and J genes are TRBV10-1 and TRBJ1-1; D remains ambiguous. Trimming left V 5 bases short and J 4 bases short, with 5 bases between. This CDR3 has 11 residues. CDR1 and CDR2 (germline): WNHNN, SYGVQD (reference sequence). CDR3 DNA: TGCGCCAGCAGTTACCTCACTGAAGCTTTCTTT. Translation gives CASSYLTEAFF.

This rearrangement joins TRBV11-3 to TRBJ1-6; TRBD1 agrees at 9 bases. Per the germline V gene, CDR1 is SGHNT and CDR2 is YENEEA. J gave up 6 bases and V 5 bases, and 5 bases lay outside the gene matches. This CDR3 is built from 15 residues. For the CDR3, the DNA is TGTGCCAGCAGCGTATACAGGGGGCTTAATTCACCCCTCCACTTT. Translating it yields CASSVYRGLNSPLHF.

This clone was counted once. This sequence joins TRBV14 and TRBJ2-7; D is undetermined. In germline, CDR1 is SGHDN, CDR2 FVKESK. The CDR3 loop spans 13 amino acids. Trimming stripped 0 bases from V and 6 bases from J, with 9 bases between. The CDR3 sequence is CASSQDWVSEQYF. The CDR3 DNA reads as TGTGCCAGCAGCCAAGACTGGGTCAGCGAGCAGTACTTC. The full variable domain, rest sourced from reference TRBV14 and TRBJ2-7, is EAGVTQFPSHSVIEKGQTVTLRCDPISGHDNLYWYRRVMGKEIKFLLHFVKESKQDESGMPNNRFLAERTGGTYSTLKVQPAELEDSGVYFCASSQDWVSEQYFGPGTRLTVT.

This clone is medium-sized in the sample. The chain employs TRBV11-3 and TRBJ2-2; 9 bases match TRBD1. J gave up 3 bases and V 6 bases, and 2 bases lay outside the gene matches. In germline, CDR1 is SGHNT, CDR2 YENEEA. The CDR3 has 14 amino acids. DNA of the CDR3: TGTGCCAGCAGGGACAGGGGATACACCGGGGAGCTGTTTTTT. Amino acids: CASRDRGYTGELFF.

The chain carries TRBV18 and TRBJ1-1; the D gene is possibly TRBD1 (5 bases). CDR1 is KGHSH, CDR2 LQKENI, per germline. There are 15 residues in the CDR3. V lost 0 bases to trimming and J lost 5 bases, with 13 bases between them. CDR3 nucleotide sequence: TGTGCCAGCTCACCACCGTCGGGGGATTTGACTGAAGCTTTCTTT. It specifies CASSPPSGDLTEAFF.

This clone was counted only a few times. V gene TRBV28 combines with J gene TRBJ1-1, with D possibly matching TRBD1 (5 bases). The germline CDR1 and CDR2 sequences are MDHEN and SYDVKM. Trimming took off 7 bases at V and 1 base at J, with 13 bases between the two ends. The CDR3 consists of 14 residues. The CDR3 loop is CASNRGLENTEAFF. The CDR3 nucleotides are TGTGCCAGCAACCGGGGGTTAGAGAACACTGAAGCTTTCTTT.

The chain recombines TRBV6-8 with TRBJ1-1; 7 positions agree with TRBD1. Per the germline V gene, CDR1 is MNHGY and CDR2 is SAAAGT. J lost 0 bases, V lost 0 bases, and 7 bases had no gene match. This CDR3 comprises 17 residues. This CDR3 reads CASSYSDTGQLNTEAFF. The CDR3 region has the DNA TGTGCCAGCAGTTACTCCGATACGGGACAGCTGAACACTGAAGCTTTCTTT.

The rearrangement uses TRBV19 and TRBJ2-5; 8 nucleotides match TRBD2. Trimming took 4 bases from V and 5 from J; bases not matched to a gene: 9. Looked up from germline, CDR1 is LNHDA and CDR2 is SQIVND (reference sequence). This CDR3 has 15 amino acids. The chain's CDR3 is CASSSTGGASETQYF. The CDR3 region has the DNA TGTGCCAGTAGTAGCACGGGGGGGGCCAGTGAGACCCAGTACTTC.

Here the CDR3 DNA reads TGTGCCAGTAGTATAGATTCTCCAGGAATGTATGGCTACACCTTC. This sequence encodes CASSIDSPGMYGYTF. This chain uses TRBV19 with TRBJ1-2; no firm D call. CDR1 LNHDA and CDR2 SQIVND come from the germline V gene (reference sequence). This CDR3 spans 15 amino acids. V was pared by 0 bases and J by 5 bases, with 13 bases between.

This clone has just a few counts. The chain has TRBV9 and TRBJ2-7, with D possibly TRBD2 on 6 matching bases. The CDR3 length is 19 residues. Germline CDR1 SGDLS, CDR2 YYNGEE. Trimming left V 5 bases short and J 4 bases short, with 31 bases between. CDR3 sequence: CASSGSRSWGEPHWYEQYF. The CDR3 bases are TGTGCCAGCAGTGGTTCCCGTAGCTGGGGGGAGCCCCATTGGTACGAGCAGTACTTC.

Sample share makes this clone medium-sized. The chain links TRBV10-3 to TRBJ2-5, with D maybe TRBD2 (7 bases). This CDR3 is 16 amino acids long. Trimming shortened V by 0 bases and J by 4 bases, and 15 bases separated the two germline ends. In germline, CDR1 is ENHRY, CDR2 SYGVKD. CDR3 sequence: CAISESTLGGRETQYF. As DNA, the CDR3 is TGTGCCATCAGTGAGTCGACGCTCGGGGGGCGAGAGACCCAGTACTTC.

This clone has at least ten counts. The chain uses TRBV7-1 and TRBJ1-5, with no clear D. TRBV7-1 is recorded as an ORF, its role being uncertain. The CDR3 totals 13 residues. V lost 5 bases and J lost 10, with 15 bases in between. The CDR3 here is CASSPGVQTPQHF. The CDR3 region has the DNA TGTGCCAGCAGCCCAGGAGTCCAAACACCCCAGCATTTT.